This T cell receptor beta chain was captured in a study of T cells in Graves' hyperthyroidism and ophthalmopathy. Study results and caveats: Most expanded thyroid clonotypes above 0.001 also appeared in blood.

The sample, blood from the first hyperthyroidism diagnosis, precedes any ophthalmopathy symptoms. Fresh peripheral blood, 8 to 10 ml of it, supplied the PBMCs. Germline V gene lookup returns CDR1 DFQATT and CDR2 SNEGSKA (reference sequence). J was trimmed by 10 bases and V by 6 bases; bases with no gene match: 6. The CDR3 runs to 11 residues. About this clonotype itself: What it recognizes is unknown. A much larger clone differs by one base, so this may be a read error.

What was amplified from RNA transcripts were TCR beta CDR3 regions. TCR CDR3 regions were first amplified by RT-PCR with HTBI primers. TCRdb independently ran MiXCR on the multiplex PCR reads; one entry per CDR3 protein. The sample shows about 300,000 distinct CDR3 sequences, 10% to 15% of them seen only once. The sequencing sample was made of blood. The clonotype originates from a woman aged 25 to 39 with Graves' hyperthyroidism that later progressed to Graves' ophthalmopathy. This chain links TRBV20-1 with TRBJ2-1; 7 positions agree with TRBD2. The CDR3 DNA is TGCAGTGCGAGGAGCGGGAAAGAGCAGTTCTTC. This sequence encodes CSARSGKEQFF.